The rows below give T cell receptor beta chains drawn from one sample of a study of shared T cell receptors in the human thymus. The method was immunoSEQ multiplex PCR; TCRdb's version includes in-frame clones alone and lacks a portion of them. The table shows a few hundred thousand clones, with around 95% occurring only once. The sample comprised thymocytes. The receptors were sampled from a human donor. Each CDR3 is given with its conserved first and last residue. The D gene is left open where the match is weak.

v_gene	j_gene	d_gene	CDR3aa	CDR3nt
TRBV5-1	TRBJ1-2	-	CASSVGGGGRARGYTF	TGCGCCAGCAGCGTGGGGGGCGGTGGCAGGGCGCGAGGCTACACCTTC
TRBV5-6	TRBJ2-5	-	CASSLGPQETQYF	TGTGCCAGCAGCTTGGGCCCCCAAGAGACCCAGTACTTC
TRBV9	TRBJ1-3	-	CASSPPDSHSGNTIYF	TGTGCCAGCAGCCCACCGGACAGTCACTCTGGAAACACCATATATTTT
TRBV5-6	TRBJ1-1	-	CASSLGSPEAFF	TGTGCCAGCAGCTTGGGCTCCCCTGAAGCTTTCTTT
TRBV9	TRBJ2-7	-	CASSPLGGAGSYEQYF	TGTGCCAGCAGCCCTCTAGGGGGAGCAGGCTCCTACGAGCAGTACTTC
TRBV5-1	TRBJ2-7	TRBD2	CASSWGLPGPRYEQYF	TGCGCCAGCAGCTGGGGACTACCGGGACCGCGTTACGAGCAGTACTTC
TRBV11-2	TRBJ2-7	-	CASSLALEGGTVRSYEQYF	TGTGCCAGCAGCTTAGCTTTGGAGGGGGGAACAGTCAGATCCTACGAGCAGTACTTC
TRBV30	TRBJ2-1	-	CAWSPYYQKGGEQFF	TGTGCCTGGAGTCCCTACTACCAAAAAGGGGGAGAGCAGTTCTTC
TRBV9	TRBJ2-1	TRBD2	CASSVGSGGYNEQFF	TGTGCCAGCAGCGTAGGAAGCGGGGGATACAATGAGCAGTTCTTC
TRBV7-9	TRBJ1-5	-	CASSSGHSTGNQPQHF	TGTGCCAGCAGCTCAGGACACAGCACGGGCAATCAGCCCCAGCATTTT
TRBV7-2	TRBJ2-1	-	CASSLGGPPVGEQFF	TGTGCCAGCAGCTTAGGGGGACCGCCTGTCGGTGAGCAGTTCTTC